A single sample gave rise to the 28 T cell receptor beta chains below, sequenced in a study of T cell changes during pregnancy in multiple sclerosis. Generated by immunoSEQ multiplex PCR, the TCRdb table keeps only in-frame clones and is missing some. The sample yields about 75,000 clones, around nine tenths seen once. This material consisted of CD4+ T cells from peripheral blood mononuclear cells, taken before pregnancy. These receptors came from a female donor with multiple sclerosis, enrolled in a pregnancy study.

The rearrangement uses TRBV19 and TRBJ2-5, with D maybe TRBD1 (6 bases). Germline V lookup: CDR1 LNHDA, CDR2 SQIVND (reference sequence). This CDR3 is 13 amino acids long. Trimming removed 3 bases at V and 3 bases at J, with 8 bases between. CDR3 sequence (DNA): TGTGCCAGTAGTATTACAGGGAAAGAGACCCAGTACTTC. It translates to CASSITGKETQYF.

This chain connects TRBV19 to TRBJ2-6, with 7 bases that match TRBD1. The CDR3 loop spans 17 amino acids. Germline V gene sequence: CDR1 LNHDA, CDR2 SQIVND (reference sequence). J lost 4 bases, V lost 5 bases, and 11 bases had no gene match. CDR3 sequence: CASSSRTGHSGANVLTF. The DNA for the CDR3 is TGTGCCAGTAGTTCAAGGACAGGTCATTCGGGGGCCAACGTCCTGACTTTC.

The chain employs TRBV7-9 and TRBJ2-5; the D gene is possibly TRBD2 (5 bases). This CDR3 has 16 amino acids. CDR1 and CDR2 from the germline V gene are SEHNR and FQNEAQ (reference sequence). Trimming shortened V by 5 bases and J by 5 bases, and 21 bases separated the two germline ends. The CDR3 sequence: CASSLPAAGNIETQYF. DNA of the CDR3: TGTGCCAGCAGCCTCCCCGCGGCGGGCAATATCGAGACCCAGTACTTC.

This chain links TRBV2 with TRBJ2-2, with 7 bases matching TRBD1. Trimming cost V 6 bases and J 5 bases; bases outside gene matches: 3. CDR3 length: 13 amino acids. Germline V gene data show CDR1 as SNHLY and CDR2 as FYNNEI. Written as DNA, the CDR3 is TGTGCCAGCAGGGGGACAGCTACCGGGGAGCTGTTTTTT. Translation gives CASRGTATGELFF.

Here the CDR3 reads CASSVGIRTDTQYF. The CDR3 region has the DNA TGTGCCAGTAGTGTGGGCATCCGCACAGATACGCAGTATTTT. V usage is TRBV19 and J usage is TRBJ2-3; D call uncertain. CDR1 is LNHDA, CDR2 SQIVND, per germline (reference sequence). Trimming took 5 bases from V and 1 from J, leaving 10 bases between them. This CDR3 has 14 residues.

The rearrangement uses TRBV27 and TRBJ2-6; D is possibly TRBD2 (5 bases). Per germline, CDR1 MNHEY and CDR2 SMNVEV (reference sequence). Trimming shortened V by 2 bases and J by 0 bases, and 11 bases separated the two germline ends. This CDR3 spans 17 amino acids. CDR3 DNA: TGTGCCAGCAGTTTAAGGTGGGAGAACTCTGGGGCCAACGTCCTGACTTTC. Protein: CASSLRWENSGANVLTF.

This chain joins TRBV5-4 and TRBJ1-2; 7 positions agree with TRBD1. The ends lost 2 bases at V and 4 bases at J; junction bases unmatched: 2. The V gene's germline CDR1 is SGHNT and CDR2 YYREEE (reference sequence). This CDR3 has 13 amino acids. The CDR3 bases are TGTGCCAGCAGCTTCGACAGGGCCTATGGCTACACCTTC. Protein: CASSFDRAYGYTF.

This chain links TRBV5-4 with TRBJ2-5; D might be TRBD1 (5 bases). The V and J ends lost 0 bases and 1 base respectively, with 19 bases between them. The CDR3 spans 18 residues. In germline, CDR1 is SGHNT, CDR2 YYREEE (reference sequence). The CDR3 region is CASSLDPPVGRTQETQYF. DNA for the CDR3: TGTGCCAGCAGCTTGGATCCCCCTGTGGGGCGTACCCAAGAGACCCAGTACTTC. Full variable domain (remainder filled in from reference TRBV5-4 and TRBJ2-5): ETGVTQSPTHLIKTRGQQVTLRCSSQSGHNTVSWYQQALGQGPQFIFQYYREEENGRGNFPPRFSGLQFPNYSSELNVNALELDDSALYLCASSLDPPVGRTQETQYFGPGTRLLVL.

This chain joins TRBV12-5 and TRBJ2-5, with 10 nucleotides matching TRBD2. The V segment lost 5 bases and the J segment 6 bases; nucleotides outside the gene matches: 15. The CDR3 extends over 17 amino acids. Germline CDR1 is LGHNT and CDR2 is FRNRAP. Here the CDR3 DNA reads TGTGCTAGTGGTCCAGCGGGGGGGCCCGGCTATATGAAGACCCAGTACTTC. This sequence encodes CASGPAGGPGYMKTQYF.

This clone was seen a few times. This chain connects TRBV2 to TRBJ2-5; D might be TRBD1 (6 bases). V gave up 7 bases and J gave up 2 bases, with 20 bases separating them. In germline, CDR1 is SNHLY, CDR2 FYNNEI. This CDR3 comprises 16 residues. In DNA form, the CDR3 reads TGTGCCAGCATCCAAATTGGTACAGGGAAACAAGAGACCCAGTACTTC. This codes for CASIQIGTGKQETQYF. Looking up the rest from reference TRBV2 and TRBJ2-5 gives the full variable domain: EPEVTQTPSHQVTQMGQEVILRCVPISNHLYFYWYRQILGQKVEFLVSFYNNEISEKSEIFDDQFSVERPDGSNFTLKIRSTKLEDSAMYFCASIQIGTGKQETQYFGPGTRLLVL.

V and J are TRBV5-1 and TRBJ1-5; a possible D gene is TRBD1 (5 bases). Germline-derived CDR1 and CDR2 are SGHRS and YFSETQ. The CDR3 has 14 residues. With 4 bases removed from V and 2 bases from J, the gap between germline ends came to 10 bases. The CDR3 is CASSQGAGNQPQHF. The CDR3 nucleotides are TGCGCCAGCAGCCAAGGGGCAGGCAATCAGCCCCAGCATTTT.

Only one count was recorded for this clone. This CDR3 is CASSVSGTRPGNTIYF. In nucleotides, the CDR3 is TGTGCCAGCAGCGTATCCGGGACACGGCCAGGAAACACCATATATTTT. The chain has TRBV9 and TRBJ1-3; D may be TRBD1 (6 bases). V was shortened by 1 base and J by 4 bases, with 15 bases between the two germline ends. Germline CDR1 and CDR2: SGDLS and YYNGEE. The CDR3 contains 16 residues.

CDR3 amino acids: CASSIGGKVYNEQFF. The CDR3 nucleotides are TGTGCCAGTAGTATTGGCGGGAAGGTCTACAATGAGCAGTTCTTC. This chain connects TRBV19 to TRBJ2-1; the D gene is possibly TRBD2 (6 bases). The CDR3 consists of 15 residues. CDR1 and CDR2 (germline): LNHDA, SQIVND (reference sequence). Deletions cut 3 bases from V and 3 bases from J, with 12 bases between. Together with reference TRBV19 and TRBJ2-1, the CDR3 gives the full variable domain: DGGITQSPKYLFRKEGQNVTLSCEQNLNHDAMYWYRQDPGQGLRLIYYSQIVNDFQKGDIAEGYSVSREKKESFPLTVTSAQKNPTAFYLCASSIGGKVYNEQFFGPGTRLTVL.

Comments on this clone: In the same sample, other DNA sequences code for this CDR3. CDR3 DNA: TGTGCCAGCAGCCGAACAGGGTATGGCTACACCTTC. Its protein product is CASSRTGYGYTF. The chain is built from TRBV28 and TRBJ1-2, with D possibly matching TRBD1 (6 bases). V lost 6 bases and J 5 bases, leaving 10 bases between the germline ends. CDR1 is MDHEN, CDR2 SYDVKM, per germline. This CDR3 region has 12 residues.

The chain is built from TRBV6-5 and TRBJ1-1; TRBD1 might be the D (6 bases). CDR3 size: 11 residues. Trimming took off 5 bases at V and 7 bases at J, with 8 bases between the two ends. Germline CDR1 is MNHEY and CDR2 is SVGAGI. The CDR3 DNA reads TGTGCCAGCAGTCAAGGGGGTGAAGCTTTCTTT. It encodes CASSQGGEAFF.

The chain combines TRBV6-1 with TRBJ2-3, with 8 bases aligning to TRBD2. V dropped 5 bases and J dropped 4; count of bases not matched to a gene: 5. The V gene's germline CDR1 is MNHNS and CDR2 SASEGT. The length of the CDR3 is 14 residues. The CDR3 DNA follows: TGTGCCAGCAGTCCCAAGACTAGCGCAGATACGCAGTATTTT. Translating gives CASSPKTSADTQYF.

The V and J genes are TRBV7-9 and TRBJ1-4, with 7 nucleotides matching TRBD1. The CDR3 sequence is 13 residues long. Germline V gene lookup returns CDR1 SEHNR and CDR2 FQNEAQ (reference sequence). V gave up 7 bases and J gave up 4 bases; unmatched junction bases: 3. CDR3 coding DNA: TGTGCCAGCAAACACAGGGGTAATGAAAAACTGTTTTTT. Amino acids: CASKHRGNEKLFF.

This clone was recorded only once. This chain connects TRBV6-5 to TRBJ2-7; TRBD2 aligns across 10 bases. CDR1 and CDR2 from the germline V gene are MNHEY and SVGAGI. Trimming removed 6 bases from V and 7 bases from J; junction bases left unmatched: 9. The CDR3 has 14 residues. The CDR3 nucleotides are TGTGCCAGCAGAATCAGCGGGGGGGCCCGGGAGCAGTACTTC. The encoded protein is CASRISGGAREQYF.

The V call is TRBV30, the J call TRBJ1-2; D not resolved. Deletions cut 2 bases from V and 0 bases from J, with 16 bases between. Germline V gene sequence: CDR1 GTSNPN, CDR2 SVGIG (reference sequence). There are 16 residues in the CDR3. CDR3 loop: CAWSTRQVPPNYGYTF. CDR3 nucleotide sequence: TGTGCCTGGAGTACCCGACAAGTCCCCCCTAACTATGGCTACACCTTC.

This chain links TRBV7-9 with TRBJ1-6; D remains unclear. The CDR3 runs 16 residues. Per germline, CDR1 SEHNR and CDR2 FQNEAQ (reference sequence). V was clipped by 0 bases and J by 13 bases, with 19 bases between them. The CDR3 sequence is CASSLAVLNENFPLHF. Written as DNA, the CDR3 is TGTGCCAGCAGCTTAGCTGTCCTAAATGAAAATTTTCCCCTCCACTTT. Full variable domain (remainder filled in from reference TRBV7-9 and TRBJ1-6): DTGVSQNPRHKITKRGQNVTFRCDPISEHNRLYWYRQTLGQGPEFLTYFQNEAQLEKSRLLSDRFSAERPKGSFSTLEIQRTEQGDSAMYLCASSLAVLNENFPLHFGNGTRLTVT.

This rearrangement joins TRBV5-1 to TRBJ2-3, with TRBD2 matching over 7 bases. The V gene end was trimmed by 5 bases and the J gene end by 5 bases; junction bases not matched to a gene: 8. There are 14 residues in the CDR3. Germline V gene lookup returns CDR1 SGHRS and CDR2 YFSETQ. DNA for the CDR3: TGCGCCAGCAGACTAGCGACCATAGGAGATACGCAGTATTTT. Protein sequence: CASRLATIGDTQYF.

The chain links TRBV7-9 to TRBJ1-4; 7 positions agree with TRBD1. The CDR3 spans 16 residues. Per germline, CDR1 SEHNR and CDR2 FQNEAQ (reference sequence). V lost 0 bases and J lost 4; bases outside the gene matches: 5. CDR3 DNA: TGTGCCAGCAGCTTAGCGACAGGGCTTATTAATGAAAAACTGTTTTTT. This gives the protein CASSLATGLINEKLFF.

V is TRBV28 and J is TRBJ1-2; D is perhaps TRBD1 (5 bases). The CDR3 length is 12 residues. V shed 4 bases and J shed 5 bases, with 8 bases lying between them. Germline V lookup: CDR1 MDHEN, CDR2 SYDVKM. The CDR3 spells CASSSGSYGYTF. CDR3 nucleotide sequence: TGTGCCAGCAGTTCAGGGTCTTATGGCTACACCTTC.

The chain couples TRBV7-2 to TRBJ1-1; 7 nucleotides line up with TRBD1. Germline CDR1 and CDR2: SGHTA and FQGNSA. This CDR3 region has 14 residues. The junction had 2 bases not matched to a gene; V was cut back by 3 bases and J by 1 base. The DNA of the CDR3 is TGTGCCAGCAGCTTGGGACAGAGGAACACTGAAGCTTTCTTT. As protein: CASSLGQRNTEAFF.

This clone was found once. The chain joins TRBV2 to TRBJ2-7, with D possibly TRBD1 on 6 matching bases. V lost 4 bases to trimming and J lost 5 bases, with 15 bases between them. In germline, CDR1 is SNHLY, CDR2 FYNNEI. This CDR3 is built from 14 residues. The CDR3 DNA reads TGTGCCAGCAGTGTCGTGGGGGCAAGGAACGAGCAGTACTTC. Translated: CASSVVGARNEQYF.

The rearrangement joins TRBV7-3 to TRBJ2-1; 12 positions agree with TRBD2. The germline gives CDR1 SGHTA, CDR2 FQGTGA. The CDR3 runs 14 residues. V was clipped by 4 bases and J by 8 bases; unmatched bases: 3. The CDR3 here is CASSSTSGSDEQFF. CDR3 nucleotides: TGTGCCAGCAGCTCGACTAGCGGGAGCGATGAGCAGTTCTTC.

V and J are TRBV9 and TRBJ1-2, with TRBD1 matching over 8 bases. Trimming cost V 0 bases and J 8 bases; bases outside gene matches: 9. The germline V gene encodes CDR1 SGDLS and CDR2 YYNGEE. The CDR3 is 15 amino acids. CDR3 sequence reads: CASSVAGGGGEGYTF. CDR3 bases: TGTGCCAGCAGCGTAGCAGGGGGCGGTGGAGAAGGCTACACCTTC.

This rearrangement joins TRBV4-1 to TRBJ1-6; possibly TRBD1 for D (5 bases). The CDR3 has 16 amino acids. Germline V gene lookup returns CDR1 MGHRA and CDR2 YSYEKL. Trimming took 4 bases from V and 7 from J, leaving 17 bases between them. CDR3 in amino acids: CASSPRQLIENSPLHF. As DNA, the CDR3 is TGCGCCAGCAGCCCGCGACAGTTGATCGAGAATTCACCCCTCCACTTT.